The source of this T cell receptor beta chain is a study of cytomegalovirus exposure and HLA in healthy donors (TCRdb year 2017). General notes on the study: An earlier analysis of approximately 550 of the donors reported 276 Gb of sequence data and around 110 million unique TCR beta sequences from 150 million to 200 million T cells. Both class I and class II loci were covered by HLA typing, at four-digit resolution. A handful of DR-DQ haplotypes were handled as single units for association and clustering because linkage in the cohort was strong. Across 300 to 500 genotyped donors of the cohort, an average of about 200,000 unique TCR beta nucleotide sequences per donor were sequenced, and roughly 20% of those sequences were non-productive. Genome-wide SNP genotypes for about 60% of the 666 donors were used in a later genetic analysis, which treated that subset as a discovery cohort. The genetic ancestry cluster associated with self-reported Caucasian donors included approximately 85% of the 300 to 450 genotyped donors. To predict cytomegalovirus infection status, the study combined high-throughput TCR immunosequencing, statistical association of individual TCRs with disease status, and machine learning. In a later analysis, previously published TCR beta repertoires from some 640 donors were re-analyzed and high-resolution HLA genotyping was added so that TCR occurrence patterns could be studied. Typing coverage varied by locus: 629-630 donors for A, B, C, DRB1 and DQB1; 522 for DQA1; over 600 for DPA1; roughly 470 for DPB1. The study aimed to test whether cataloging public T cell receptors could reveal signatures of past pathogen exposure. To decide whether each TCR beta V gene segment behaved as functional or pseudogenic, an earlier analysis of approximately 600 of the donors relied on high-throughput TCR beta sequencing. Donor age, sex, ethnicity and CMV serostatus were collected together with the repertoire data. In addition to the first cohort of several hundred subjects, a separate validation cohort of 130 or so different subjects was used. Using immunosequencing, the study profiled T cell repertoires from 500 to 800 subjects and related those repertoires to cytomegalovirus serostatus. Every discovery cohort repertoire had been produced on one sequencing platform. Roughly 300 gigabases of sequencing data and 80 million or so unique TCR sequences were included in an early release covering 500 to 750 HLA-typed donors. Rather than drawing on any new phenotypic data, the later analysis identified candidate immune exposures from TCR beta sequences and the way those sequences occurred across donors. General findings and caveats noted by the study authors: Fewer than 20 rarely observed V segments, including chromosome 9 orphons, were excluded from the earlier analysis of several hundred of the donors because counts were too low. Only TCR beta chains were sequenced in this cohort, and the absence of alpha or paired-chain data limited detectable features. Some IMGT-functional V segments, including TRBV6-2 and TRBV6-3, could not be told apart with the 87-base-pair reads, so those segments were excluded. Compared with equally common non-associated chains, HLA-associated TCR beta chains in a later analysis were more clonally expanded and had lower generation probabilities. The study gave a list of over 150 TCR beta chains associated with cytomegalovirus. According to a later analysis, most CMV-associated TCR beta chains appeared to be HLA-restricted, and the HLA associations seemed to be driven largely by CMV exposure. Because some donors lacked HLA typing at each locus, the association tests relied only on the typed subset. When HLA alleles, especially DR and DQ, strongly co-occurred, TCR associations were difficult to assign to individual alleles. For the cohort, immune exposure information was limited to CMV serostatus. According to a later genetic analysis, donors in an Asian-associated ancestry cluster had fewer N-insertions in productive TCRs than the roughly 670-donor mean. In a later analysis, about 16,000 TCR beta sequences were associated with specific HLA alleles at a false discovery rate of 0.05. A cluster of highly shared sequence variants was judged likely to represent a technical artifact of the sequencing pipeline. A further reported finding was that TCR beta sequences accurately predicted the HLA-A and HLA-B alleles for most subjects in the first cohort. The presence/absence analyses assumed that sequencing depth was roughly uniform across donors, and that assumption may not be true. V-gene and J-gene trimming of TCR beta chains was associated with a missense DCLRE1C variant in a later genetic analysis, and the association was replicated in an independent cohort. A few of the identified cytomegalovirus-associated TCR beta chains were confirmed in vitro to be specific for cytomegalovirus antigens. According to a later analysis, TCR association rates differed among HLA loci, with DRB1 alleles showing the most associated TCRs and HLA-C alleles showing the fewest. An earlier analysis of 450 to 750 of the donors showed that most TCR beta V segments appeared in productive rearrangements either about 87% or about 30% of the time, which broadly matched IMGT annotations. Correlated functional status among segregating V segments might be attributable to linkage disequilibrium, but an unknown experimental factor could not be ruled out. Several of the top co-occurrence clusters appeared to be linked to parvovirus B19, influenza, CMV and Epstein-Barr virus, according to a later analysis. The authors suggested that the approach could potentially be generalized to other disease states and immunological phenotypes. Cytomegalovirus status was reported to be diagnosed by the classifier with high specificity and sensitivity in both the original and validation cohorts. Most TCR sequences were observed very rarely across donors, whereas some public TCRs were present in many individuals.

The method behind the library was the immunoSEQ multiplex PCR assay. For the multiplex PCR, a mixture combining 60 forward primers for TCR Vbeta segments and 13 reverse primers for TCR Jbeta segments was used. The CDR3 region of rearranged TCR beta genes was amplified from genomic DNA with a multiplex PCR assay. On the Illumina HiSeq System, the amplified TCR beta libraries were sequenced as 87-base-pair reads. The study's own analysis went as follows. A later analysis tallied around 82 million unique TCR beta chains across the 666 repertoires, and approximately 9.9 million of those chains were shared by two or more donors. Raw reads were error-corrected and collapsed into unique sequences by a nearest-neighbor algorithm in which closely related sequences were merged to remove PCR and sequencing errors. To assign V, D and J gene segments, CDR3 sequences were aligned to IMGT reference sequences. For a sequence to be retained, a match of at least six nucleotides was required to both a V gene segment and a J gene segment. Rearrangements were classified as productive when the CDR3 lacked stop codons and remained in frame with V and J, and all other rearrangements were classified as non-productive. CDR3 was defined according to IMGT convention as the region running from the second conserved V-encoded cysteine to the conserved J-encoded phenylalanine. In an earlier analysis of 500 to 650 of the donors, sequences lacking an unambiguous match to a single V gene segment were excluded. In an earlier analysis of approximately 560 of the donors, a V segment was called functional when productive rearrangements were above 56.7%, and segregating when the standard deviation between donors exceeded 5%. A statistical classification framework was developed to diagnose cytomegalovirus status using the catalog of TCR beta chain sequences. In a later analysis, V and J genes were assigned by comparing TCR nucleotide sequences against IMGT/GENE-DB human TR gene sequences. In a later analysis, CDR3 sequences and most-parsimonious VDJ recombination scenarios were assigned using the TCRdist pipeline. In a later analysis, every TCR beta chain was defined by the combination of its CDR3 amino acid sequence and its V-gene family, and reads without a unique V-gene family were dropped. In a later analysis, approximately 590 highly shared, low-generation-probability nucleotide sequences were removed to address suspected cross-contamination and a sequencing artifact. In a later analysis, a clonal expansion index for each public chain was calculated from normalized within-repertoire ranks of inferred template counts. A later analysis computed generation probabilities with a VDJ recombination model fitted to out-of-frame rearrangements, and checked the results against IGoR. A later analysis scored TCR-TCR, TCR-HLA and TCR-CMV co-occurrence with hypergeometric tests, applying a repertoire-size bias correction to TCR pairs. In a later analysis, false discovery rates were estimated by permuting HLA or CMV assignments 20 times. A later analysis grouped co-occurring TCRs with DBSCAN, adding TCRdist sequence similarity when clustering within HLA-allele-positive subsets. Co-occurrence clustering excluded repertoires with fewer than 30,000 or more than 120,000 public chains, plus five with anomalous nucleotide sharing. TCRdb retrieved this table from immuneACCESS and kept in-frame rearrangements only. Not all clones are present; in checked studies, unresolved V genes account for under half, and no reason is known for the remainder. Clone size and the V and J calls come from that table; the DNA yielded D and trimming. The sample data list around 160,000 clones, and 70% of these were observed just once. The ten largest account for around 4.6% of the sample.

The CDR3 measures 19 amino acids from cysteine to phenylalanine. This entry keeps only the CDR3 DNA: 57 bases, framed from base 1. CDR1 and CDR2 are read off the germline V gene as SGHVS and FQNEAQ. The cohort was made up of roughly 670 healthy bone marrow donors. At the time of sampling, every cohort member was nominally healthy, though immune exposures that went unrecorded were likely present. The donor was CMV seropositive and was included in the group of 250 to 350 seropositive cohort members. Every donor gave a peripheral blood sample, and the peripheral blood mononuclear cells from that sample were used for TCR beta sequencing. The Qiagen DNeasy Blood Extraction Kit was used to extract genomic DNA from the blood cell samples. Concerning this clone: This clone's antigen is unknown. Its ends do not fully match the called genes, so a read error is possible.

Material for sequencing was PBMCs. The sequence links TRBV7-8 to TRBJ1-3; a tentative D match to TRBD1 spans 5 bases. The receptor's source is a man between 18 and 35 years old in good health and CMV-seropositive. The bases are TGTGCCAGCAGCTTAACAGGCCTGTCCCCATCCCTTCCTGGAAACACCATATACTTT. It translates as CASSLTGLSPSLPGNTIYF.